Listed below are T cell receptor beta chains from one sample, sequenced in a study of T cells in Graves' hyperthyroidism and ophthalmopathy. Each CDR3 protein is one row after TCRdb ran MiXCR on the multiplex PCR reads. Of approximately 600,000 distinct CDR3 sequences in the sample, more than 20% were seen once. Source material: blood. These receptors were taken from a man younger than 40 with Graves' ophthalmopathy. The CDR3 runs from the conserved cysteine through the conserved F or W. A D gene is named only where the DNA matches it firmly. Expanded clones are given a class, and other clones once, few, many or no size at all.

d_gene	v_gene	abundance	j_gene	CDR3aa	CDR3nt
TRBD2	TRBV7-8	many	TRBJ2-1	CASSTSGTSRWNEQFF	TGTGCCAGCAGCACCTCCGGGACTAGTCGGTGGAATGAGCAGTTCTTC
NA	TRBV20-1	few	TRBJ2-1	CSASSDSYNEQFF	TGCAGTGCTAGCTCGGACTCCTACAATGAGCAGTTCTTC
TRBD1	TRBV7-8	few	TRBJ2-4	CASSFDRGDIQYF	TGTGCCAGCAGCTTTGACAGGGGGGACATTCAGTACTTC
NA	TRBV2	few	TRBJ2-3	CASSEFRGSTDTQYF	TGTGCCAGCAGTGAGTTTAGGGGTAGCACAGATACGCAGTATTTT
TRBD1	TRBV7-3	NA	TRBJ1-2	CASSTDRDYGYTF	TGTGCCAGCAGCACGGACAGGGACTATGGCTACACCTTC
NA	TRBV29-1	NA	TRBJ1-1	CSARDGTEAFF	TGCAGCGCACGAGATGGCACTGAAGCTTTCTTT
NA	TRBV20-1	few	TRBJ2-7	CSARRLEQYEQYF	TGCAGTGCTAGGCGACTAGAACAGTACGAGCAGTACTTC
TRBD2	TRBV20-1	many	TRBJ2-7	CSAKETSGRHYEQYF	TGCAGTGCTAAAGAGACTAGCGGACGACACTACGAGCAGTACTTC
NA	TRBV28	many	TRBJ1-1	CASSPELLNTEAFF	TGTGCCAGCAGCCCTGAACTATTGAACACTGAAGCTTTCTTT
NA	TRBV28	many	TRBJ2-7	CASTSRAYEQYF	TGTGCCAGCACCTCCAGAGCCTACGAGCAGTACTTC
NA	TRBV28	many	TRBJ2-7	CASSQNKQYF	TGTGCCAGCAGCCAAAACAAGCAGTACTTC
NA	TRBV20-1	few	TRBJ2-7	CSAGVDQGYEQYF	TGCAGTGCGGGGGTGGACCAAGGCTACGAGCAGTACTTC
NA	TRBV12-3/TRBV12-4	many	TRBJ1-1	CASSLAGEAFF	TGTGCCAGCAGTTTAGCGGGTGAAGCTTTCTTT
TRBD1	TRBV28	NA	TRBJ2-3	CASRLDRAHTDTQYF	TGTGCCAGCAGGCTCGACAGGGCCCACACAGATACGCAGTATTTT
NA	TRBV20-1	few	TRBJ2-6	CSARVNSGANVLTF	TGCAGTGCCCGAGTAAACTCTGGGGCCAACGTCCTGACTTTC
TRBD2	TRBV6-1	once	TRBJ2-1	CASSPRLAGRPLLYNEQFF	TGTGCCAGCAGTCCGAGACTAGCGGGGCGCCCGTTACTTTACAATGAGCAGTTCTTC
TRBD2	TRBV6-1	few	TRBJ2-1	CASRSGRAGSNEQFF	TGTGCCAGCAGGTCCGGGAGGGCCGGGTCCAATGAGCAGTTCTTC
TRBD1	TRBV27	many	TRBJ1-1	CASSHQGGDTSRGTEAFF	TGTGCCAGCAGCCACCAGGGGGGGGACACCAGCCGAGGGACTGAAGCTTTCTTT
NA	TRBV27	many	TRBJ2-3	CASSREQHTDTQYF	TGTGCCAGCAGCAGGGAACAACACACAGATACGCAGTATTTT
TRBD1	TRBV12-3/TRBV12-4	many	TRBJ2-7	CASTRTGTGGYEQYF	TGTGCCAGCACCAGAACTGGGACAGGGGGATACGAGCAGTACTTC
NA	TRBV25-1	few	TRBJ1-1	CASSESSTEAFF	TGTGCCAGCAGTGAGTCGAGCACTGAAGCTTTCTTT
NA	TRBV20-1	few	TRBJ2-1	CSARDLTATSNEQFF	TGCAGTGCTAGAGATCTTACGGCAACTAGCAATGAGCAGTTCTTC
NA	TRBV28	many	TRBJ1-4	CASSLEQGGEKLFF	TGTGCCAGCAGTTTAGAGCAGGGCGGTGAAAAACTGTTTTTT
NA	TRBV7-9	NA	TRBJ2-7	CASSSPRASYEQYF	TGTGCCAGCAGCTCCCCGAGAGCCTCCTACGAGCAGTACTTC
TRBD2	TRBV7-6	few	TRBJ2-5	CASSRLAGSGETQYF	TGTGCCAGCAGCCGACTAGCGGGAAGTGGAGAGACCCAGTACTTC
NA	TRBV24-1	NA	TRBJ2-1	CATSDLHSDSYNEQFF	TGTGCCACCAGTGATTTGCATAGCGACTCCTACAATGAGCAGTTCTTC
NA	TRBV25-1	NA	TRBJ1-2	CASSHPSSGELPELYGYTF	TGTGCCAGCAGTCACCCTTCCTCTGGAGAACTTCCAGAACTCTATGGCTACACCTTC
TRBD2	TRBV6-2/TRBV6-3	NA	TRBJ2-1	CASQGLAGGYEQFF	TGTGCCAGCCAGGGACTAGCGGGAGGCTACGAGCAGTTCTTC
NA	TRBV6-1	few	TRBJ2-3	CASSSGTSLMDTQYF	TGTGCCAGCAGTTCCGGGACAAGTTTGATGGATACGCAGTATTTT
TRBD2	TRBV5-4	NA	TRBJ2-3	CASSLESREVTDTQYF	TGTGCCAGCAGCTTGGAGTCGCGGGAGGTGACAGATACGCAGTATTTT
NA	TRBV2	many	TRBJ1-1	CASRALGGDTEAFF	TGTGCCAGCAGGGCTTTGGGCGGGGACACTGAAGCTTTCTTT
TRBD1	TRBV6-1	many	TRBJ2-5	CASSSDRGGTQYF	TGTGCCAGCAGCTCGGACAGGGGTGGGACCCAGTACTTC
NA	TRBV28	many	TRBJ2-5	CASSDPEGGSVETQYF	TGTGCCAGCAGTGACCCCGAGGGTGGGTCCGTAGAGACCCAGTACTTC
NA	TRBV6-9	NA	TRBJ2-7	CASSSREFNEQYF	TGTGCCAGCAGTTCGAGGGAGTTCAACGAGCAGTACTTC
TRBD2	TRBV5-5	many	TRBJ2-3	CASSLGAGGPTDTQYF	TGTGCCAGCAGCTTGGGGGCGGGAGGGCCGACAGATACGCAGTATTTT
TRBD2	TRBV28	few	TRBJ2-3	CASSYSGRAGDTQYF	TGTGCCAGCAGCTACAGCGGGAGGGCCGGAGATACGCAGTATTTT
TRBD1	TRBV10-3	few	TRBJ2-7	CAISESGQGAYEQYF	TGTGCCATCAGTGAATCAGGACAGGGGGCCTACGAGCAGTACTTC
NA	TRBV5-6	many	TRBJ2-7	CASSLAGIRYEQYF	TGTGCCAGCAGCTTGGCAGGAATACGCTACGAGCAGTACTTC
NA	TRBV6-2/TRBV6-3	NA	TRBJ1-1	CASSPPGHYTEAFF	TGTGCCAGCAGTCCACCAGGACATTACACTGAAGCTTTCTTT
TRBD1	TRBV30	few	TRBJ2-7	CASRDRAYEQYF	TGTGCCTCCCGGGACAGAGCCTACGAGCAGTACTTC
TRBD1	TRBV12-3/TRBV12-4	NA	TRBJ1-5	CASSYAGGASQPQHF	TGTGCCAGCAGTTACGCAGGGGGCGCGTCCCAGCCCCAGCATTTT
TRBD2	TRBV2	many	TRBJ2-2	CASSEALTSQTGTGELFF	TGTGCCAGCAGTGAAGCCTTGACTAGCCAGACGGGCACCGGGGAGCTGTTTTTT